The clone carrying this T cell receptor (beta chain) has just a few counts. The CDR3 is made up of 16 amino acids. V dropped 2 bases and J dropped 1 base, with 14 bases sitting between them. CDR1 and CDR2 from the germline V gene are SGHDN and FVKESK. This entry comes from a study of blood T cell repertoires in COVID-19. Turning to the study itself: The origin of the acute and convalescent COVID-19 samples was the United States, Italy and Spain.

Sequencing used immunoSEQ multiplex PCR; TCRdb keeps in-frame clones, though not all of them. Here the sample spans around 450,000 clones, approximately 90% being singletons. Sequenced: peripheral blood. This TCR derives from a woman younger than 45 with acute or convalescent COVID-19. The gene calls are TRBV14 and TRBJ1-1, with a tentative D call TRBD1 (5 bases). CDR3 DNA: TGTGCCAGCAGCCAATGGATGGGGGGAGGGAACACTGAAGCTTTCTTT. Translated, it gives CASSQWMGGGNTEAFF.